This T cell receptor (beta chain) was sequenced in a study of T-cell memory formation after mild COVID-19 (dated by TCRdb to 2020 to 2023). About the full investigation: TCR sequence clusters from the two donors were found to be largely donor specific. T-cell clones expanding and contracting after mild COVID-19 in a couple of donors were tracked by longitudinal TCRalpha and TCRbeta repertoire sequencing. Two young, previously healthy adult volunteers, one female and one male, were included in the cohort.

Ficoll-Paque density gradient centrifugation was the method used to isolate PBMCs. Regarding this clonotype: Its antigen is unknown. The input lacks base qualities; no much larger clone sits a single base away.

The investigation overall reported the following: Contracting CD4+ clones turned up mainly in the CM and EM memory subsets, whereas EMRA was where CD8+ clones were enriched. Some responding clones were detected in pre-infection memory, suggesting pre-existing cross-reactive memory T cells joined the SARS-CoV-2 response. SARS-CoV-2 specificity was not confirmed for the second-wave clones peaking on day 37. From day 15 to 85, contracting clones showed balanced CD4/CD8 phenotypes, whereas a second wave of clones that expanded from day 15 to 37 leaned towards CD4+. The study included only a couple of mild cases, and larger cohorts that include severe cases with pre-infection samples were judged to be necessary.

TCRdb lists the instrument as Illumina NovaSeq 6000. TCRalpha and TCRbeta cDNA libraries were built by 5'RACE with constant-segment primers, adding sample barcodes and unique molecular identifiers. Trizol reagent was used to extract RNA from every sample. Library amplification was performed in two PCR steps, and a second sample barcode and Illumina TruSeq adapters were introduced in the second step. Sequencing of the libraries was done on an Illumina NovaSeq, producing 2 x 150 bp paired-end reads. As for how the authors treated the data: Reads were demultiplexed and collapsed into UMI-guided consensus sequences with migec v1.2.7. With mixcr v2.1.11, UMI consensuses were aligned to TRA and TRB V and J templates and assembled into clonotypes. Clonotypes were classified as expanded or contracted when called significant by both edgeR and NoisET, with noise models trained on biological replicates. For edgeR calls, the cutoffs were a false discovery rate-adjusted p below 0.01 and a log2 fold-change threshold of 1. As an exploratory analysis of dynamics, max-normalized trajectories of the 1000 most abundant clonotypes were examined with PCA combined with hierarchical clustering. Each responding clone was given a CD4 or CD8 phenotype based on the CD4+ and CD8+ repertoires, which had been sequenced separately. Through fastp at Q25 and MiXCR, TCRdb rebuilt clones from the public reads, retaining in-frame beta chains. Duplicate CDR3 protein sequences are folded into a single record with the most common DNA and genes. TCRdb, not the original authors, processed these V and J calls. The sample table holds under 200,000 distinct CDR3 sequences, of which 10% to 15% were seen once. Roughly 3.3% of the sample is in the top ten clones.

The CDR3 spans 14 residues, from the cysteine through the phenylalanine. The entry retains the CDR3 DNA only, 42 bases that are in frame from base 1. V loses 3 bases, J loses 4 bases, and the germline ends lie 12 bases apart. The germline V gene provides CDR1 SGHAT and CDR2 FQNNGV. The sample consisted of PBMCs or a T cell subset sorted from them (not recorded which). The sequence was collected from a young man who had mild COVID-19 (a few samples of this study predate the infection). The sample titles of this study are shuffled in the database, so cell type and time point are left out; the donor was told from shared clones. The chain uses TRBV11-2 and TRBJ1-1, with no D gene named confidently. The DNA reads as follows: TGTGCCAGCAGCTTCAGCCCGGGAACCACTGAAGCTTTCTTT. It codes for CASSFSPGTTEAFF.